This is a list of T cell receptor beta chains from one sample in a study of cytomegalovirus exposure and HLA in healthy donors. The protocol was immunoSEQ multiplex PCR, while the TCRdb copy is restricted to in-frame clones and leaves out a portion. The table lists over 55,000 clones, about 89% of them singletons. The specimen sequenced was PBMCs. Receptor source: a man between 18 and 29 years old in good health and CMV-seronegative. The CDR3 runs from the conserved cysteine through the conserved F or W. The D gene is left open where the match is weak.

d_call	v_call	j_call	cdr3_aa
-	TRBV2	TRBJ1-6	CASSESLVGSPLHF
TRBD1	TRBV7-8	TRBJ2-1	CASSLSRGPYNEQFF
-	TRBV5-1	TRBJ2-1	CASSLVGSEQFF
-	TRBV20-1	TRBJ2-3	CSGGMSDTQYF
-	TRBV6-5	TRBJ1-1	CASSYGGRRNTEAFF
TRBD1	TRBV4-1	TRBJ2-7	CASSHTDLGQGTYEQYF
TRBD1	TRBV10-3	TRBJ2-2	CAISRTGIANTGELFF
-	TRBV15	TRBJ1-4	CATSSPTGFLEKLFF
TRBD1	TRBV28	TRBJ2-7	CASSFSETGGYEQYF
-	TRBV19	TRBJ1-5	CASSWGVYSNQPQHF
TRBD2	TRBV7-2	TRBJ2-3	CAAGRAGGVSDTQYF
-	TRBV28	TRBJ1-5	CASRSGGSNQPQHF
-	TRBV29-1	TRBJ2-5	CSVRQLQETQYF
TRBD1	TRBV28	TRBJ1-5	CASSGQGVQHF
-	TRBV10-3	TRBJ2-2	CASRFGGGGELFF
-	TRBV7-8	TRBJ1-5	CASSLAGGGAYSNQPQHF
-	TRBV6-5	TRBJ2-5	CASSPDWRGETQYF
TRBD2	TRBV10-2	TRBJ2-7	CASSSGTYEQYF
-	TRBV4-1	TRBJ1-3	CASSQEGQYGNTIYF
-	TRBV5-4	TRBJ1-2	CASSEAQAYGYTF
-	TRBV28	TRBJ2-7	CASSFEGMEQYF
TRBD1	TRBV7-2	TRBJ1-1	CASSRTGGDTEAFF
TRBD1	TRBV28	TRBJ1-2	CASRTWTGEDYGYTF
-	TRBV2	TRBJ1-6	CASKDSNSPLHF
-	TRBV2	TRBJ1-3	CASSEISRSGNTIYF
TRBD1	TRBV15	TRBJ1-6	CATSRDWTGEGSPLHF
TRBD1	TRBV28	TRBJ2-3	CASSPRQGVTDTQYF